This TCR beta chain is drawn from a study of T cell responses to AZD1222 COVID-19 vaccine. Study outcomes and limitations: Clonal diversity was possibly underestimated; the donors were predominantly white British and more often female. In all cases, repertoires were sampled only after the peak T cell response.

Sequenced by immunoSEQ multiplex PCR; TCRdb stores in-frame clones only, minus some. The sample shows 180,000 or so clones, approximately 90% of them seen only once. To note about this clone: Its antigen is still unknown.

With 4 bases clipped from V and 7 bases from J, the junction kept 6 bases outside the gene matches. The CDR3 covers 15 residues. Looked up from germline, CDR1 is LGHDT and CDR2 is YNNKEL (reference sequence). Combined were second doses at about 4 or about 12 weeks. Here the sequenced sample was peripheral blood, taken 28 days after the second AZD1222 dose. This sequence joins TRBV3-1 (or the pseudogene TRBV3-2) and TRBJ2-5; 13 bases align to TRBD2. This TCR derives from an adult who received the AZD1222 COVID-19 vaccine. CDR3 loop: CASSPLAGGGWTQYF. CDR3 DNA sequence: TGTGCCAGCAGCCCACTAGCGGGGGGGGGTTGGACCCAGTACTTC.